This T cell receptor beta chain was documented in a study of T-cell memory formation after mild COVID-19. Study context: TCR clusters were largely donor specific.

Study results and limitations: Certain responding clones were present in pre-infection memory, suggesting participation of cross-reactive memory.

TCRdb passed the 5' RACE reads through MiXCR, listing each CDR3 protein once. The sample carries approximately 250,000 distinct CDR3 sequences, approximately 15% recorded once. The CDR3 has 16 residues. Germline CDR1 SQVTM, CDR2 ANQGSEA. With 3 bases clipped from V and 0 bases from J, the junction kept 6 bases outside the gene matches. This clonotype appeared a few times. Its antigen is currently unknown. Material: PBMCs or a T cell subset sorted from them (not recorded which). The chain couples TRBV29-1 to TRBJ2-3; 10 bases align to TRBD1. The sequence was obtained from a man in his late teens or twenties who had mild COVID-19 (a few samples of this study predate the infection). Cell type and time point are not known. The CDR3 is CSVDPRQGASTDTQYF. The CDR3 DNA sequence: TGCAGCGTTGATCCCCGACAGGGGGCTAGCACAGATACGCAGTATTTT.